These 25 T cell receptor beta chains came from one sample sequenced in a study of cytomegalovirus exposure and HLA in healthy donors. A multiplex PCR was run with 60 Vbeta primers and 13 Jbeta primers. The protocol was immunoSEQ multiplex PCR, while the TCRdb copy is restricted to in-frame clones and leaves out a portion. The repertoire has some 180,000 clones, roughly 85% of them found once; the top ten carry around 2.5%. Sequenced material: PBMCs. All receptors come from a man aged 25-45 years in good health and CMV-seropositive.

The chain uses TRBV29-1 and TRBJ2-1; TRBD2 matches at 8 bases. Unmatched junction bases numbered 9, after V lost 3 bases and J lost 2 bases. Germline values: CDR1 SQVTM, CDR2 ANQGSEA. The CDR3 runs to 16 residues. DNA for the CDR3: TGCAGCGTTGAGCGAAAGCGGGAGCCCACCTACAATGAGCAGTTCTTC. This sequence encodes CSVERKREPTYNEQFF.

This chain links TRBV9 with TRBJ1-4; maybe TRBD1 (6 bases). Between the trimmed V and J ends, which lost 0 bases and 4 bases, there was a span of 19 bases. CDR1 is SGDLS, CDR2 YYNGEE, per germline. The CDR3 spans 18 residues. The CDR3 DNA reads as TGTGCCAGCAGCGTAGCCAGTCGGGGGGGCGAAGGTAATGAAAAACTGTTTTTT. Amino acids: CASSVASRGGEGNEKLFF.

The chain recombines TRBV6-5 with TRBJ1-2; D unclear. The CDR3 length is 13 residues. V gave up 6 bases and J gave up 4 bases, with 12 bases separating them. Per the germline V gene, CDR1 is MNHEY and CDR2 is SVGAGI. The CDR3 loop is CASSPALSYGYTF. The CDR3 DNA reads as TGTGCCAGCAGCCCCGCTCTATCCTATGGCTACACCTTC.

The V gene is TRBV7-2, the J gene TRBJ2-5; weak D call: TRBD1 (6 bases). Trimming shortened V by 3 bases and J by 5 bases, and 13 bases separated the two germline ends. This CDR3 comprises 14 residues. Germline V gene sequence: CDR1 SGHTA, CDR2 FQGNSA. As DNA, the CDR3 is TGTGCCAGCAGCTTTACAGGGCGGTCGGAGACCCAGTACTTC. Its translation: CASSFTGRSETQYF.

The chain has TRBV15 and TRBJ2-3, with 13 bases aligning to TRBD2. V was clipped by 3 bases and J by 5 bases; unmatched bases: 11. The length of the CDR3 is 18 residues. Germline V gives CDR1 LNHNV, CDR2 YYDKDF (reference sequence). The CDR3 sequence: CATSRGRGLAGTQDTQYF. CDR3 nucleotide sequence: TGTGCCACCAGCAGGGGCCGGGGACTAGCGGGGACCCAAGATACGCAGTATTTT.

In DNA, the CDR3 is TGCGCCAGCAGCACCCCCGGGACAGTGAACACCGGGGAGCTGTTTTTT. It is translated as CASSTPGTVNTGELFF. V usage is TRBV5-1 and J usage is TRBJ2-2; 7 bases line up with TRBD1. V shed 4 bases, J shed 1 base, and the junction held 7 bases outside the gene matches. CDR3 length equals 16 residues. CDR1 and CDR2 from the germline V gene are SGHRS and YFSETQ.

V usage is TRBV9 and J usage is TRBJ2-2; the match to TRBD2 covers 8 bases. The V segment lost 2 bases and the J segment 5 bases; nucleotides outside the gene matches: 2. The CDR3 is 14 amino acids. Per germline, CDR1 SGDLS and CDR2 YYNGEE. CDR3 sequence: CASSVVAGTGELFF. The CDR3 DNA is TGTGCCAGCAGCGTCGTAGCGGGAACCGGGGAGCTGTTTTTT. The whole variable domain, remainder taken from reference TRBV9 and TRBJ2-2, is DSGVTQTPKHLITATGQRVTLRCSPRSGDLSVYWYQQSLDQGLQFLIQYYNGEERAKGNILERFSAQQFPDLHSELNLSSLELGDSALYFCASSVVAGTGELFFGEGSRLTVL.

The chain recombines TRBV9 with TRBJ2-2; tentative D call: TRBD1 (5 bases). V was clipped by 3 bases and J by 6 bases, with 15 bases between them. Germline loops: CDR1 SGDLS, CDR2 YYNGEE. The CDR3 has 15 amino acids. CDR3 region: CASSDSQGAAGELFF. Written as DNA, the CDR3 is TGTGCCAGCAGCGATTCTCAGGGCGCGGCCGGGGAGCTGTTTTTT.

The chain couples TRBV4-3 to TRBJ2-5; weak D call: TRBD2 (6 bases). CDR1 and CDR2 from the germline V gene are LGHNA and YSLEER. The CDR3 consists of 15 residues. The V and J ends lost 1 base and 0 bases respectively, with 9 bases between them. CDR3 loop: CASSQGWTNQETQYF. CDR3 DNA sequence: TGCGCCAGCAGCCAAGGGTGGACTAACCAAGAGACCCAGTACTTC.

The chain has TRBV7-9 and TRBJ2-6; D call uncertain. Germline assignment: CDR1 SEHNR and CDR2 FQNEAQ (reference sequence). V gave up 3 bases and J gave up 0 bases, with 6 bases separating them. The CDR3 is 15 residues long. CDR3 in amino acids: CASSLSGSGANVLTF. The CDR3 region has the DNA TGTGCCAGCAGCTTGTCGGGCTCTGGGGCCAACGTCCTGACTTTC.

The count of this clone is one. This chain uses TRBV9 with TRBJ2-5, with unresolved D. Trimming removed 0 bases at V and 1 base at J, with 4 bases between. CDR3 length: 13 amino acids. The germline V gene encodes CDR1 SGDLS and CDR2 YYNGEE. CDR3 loop: CASSVALQETQYF. CDR3 DNA: TGTGCCAGCAGCGTAGCACTCCAAGAGACCCAGTACTTC.

This clone was counted a single time. The V and J genes are TRBV19 and TRBJ1-2, with TRBD1 matching over 8 bases. Per germline, CDR1 LNHDA and CDR2 SQIVND (reference sequence). The CDR3 is 15 residues long. V shed 6 bases, J shed 3 bases, and the junction held 9 bases outside the gene matches. The CDR3 DNA reads TGTGCCAGTAGCTTCGGGGCGACAGGGGACTATGGCTACACCTTC. This sequence encodes CASSFGATGDYGYTF.

Here the CDR3 reads CASSPGGNEQFF. For the CDR3, the DNA is TGCGCCAGCAGCCCCGGGGGGAATGAGCAGTTCTTC. The V and J genes are TRBV4-3 and TRBJ2-1, with 7 nucleotides matching TRBD2. The CDR3 runs to 12 residues. V dropped 4 bases and J dropped 7; count of bases not matched to a gene: 1. Per germline, CDR1 LGHNA and CDR2 YSLEER.

The chain uses TRBV11-3 and TRBJ1-3; 7 bases fit TRBD1. J gave up 0 bases and V 6 bases, and 5 bases lay outside the gene matches. The CDR3 contains 15 residues. Germline assignment: CDR1 SGHNT and CDR2 YENEEA. The CDR3 protein is CASRSGQFSGNTIYF. The CDR3 region has the DNA TGTGCCAGCAGGTCGGGACAGTTCTCTGGAAACACCATATATTTT.

The V and J genes are TRBV5-1 and TRBJ2-7; TRBD1 agrees at 7 bases. The germline V gene encodes CDR1 SGHRS and CDR2 YFSETQ. The J segment lost 6 bases and the V segment lost 0 bases, leaving 6 bases of the junction unmatched. The CDR3 is made up of 14 amino acids. The CDR3 DNA is TGCGCCAGCAGCTTGGGAGGGGGCCCCGTCGAGCAGTACTTC. It is translated as CASSLGGGPVEQYF.

The CDR3 nucleotides are TGCAGCGCCTCGGGACTAGCGGTATTCGAGCAGTACTTC. Protein sequence: CSASGLAVFEQYF. This chain joins TRBV29-1 and TRBJ2-7; TRBD2 agrees at 11 bases. CDR3 length: 13 amino acids. The V and J ends lost 7 bases and 6 bases, in that order; junction bases with no gene match: 8. CDR1 and CDR2 (germline): SQVTM, ANQGSEA.

This sequence joins TRBV7-9 and TRBJ2-2; unclear D gene. The germline V and J ends were trimmed by 4 bases and 1 base, with 7 bases remaining between them. This CDR3 is 14 amino acids long. Germline V gives CDR1 SEHNR, CDR2 FQNEAQ (reference sequence). The CDR3 nucleotides read TGTGCCAGCAGCTCCCAGGTGAACACCGGGGAGCTGTTTTTT. This translates into CASSSQVNTGELFF.

V is TRBV9 and J is TRBJ1-2, with TRBD1 matching 7 bases. Trimming cost V 3 bases and J 1 base; bases outside gene matches: 6. Germline-derived CDR1 and CDR2 are SGDLS and YYNGEE. The CDR3 is made up of 15 amino acids. This CDR3 reads CASSARDRLNYGYTF. CDR3 sequence (DNA): TGTGCCAGCAGCGCCCGGGACAGACTTAACTATGGCTACACCTTC.

This chain links TRBV29-1 with TRBJ2-3; unclear D gene. The CDR3 totals 12 residues. From germline, CDR1 is SQVTM and CDR2 ANQGSEA. The V gene lost 8 bases and the J gene lost 1 base, with 10 bases spanning the gap. CDR3 nucleotides: TGCAGCTCCGTTCGGGGCACAGATACGCAGTATTTT. This codes for CSSVRGTDTQYF.

This clone appeared a few times. Other DNA sequences in the sample encode the same CDR3. The chain employs TRBV7-2 and TRBJ2-7, with D possibly matching TRBD1 (5 bases). The germline V gene has CDR1 SGHTA and CDR2 FQGNSA. The V and J ends lost 0 bases and 5 bases respectively, with 11 bases between them. The CDR3 is 14 residues long. CDR3: CASSLALQGDEQYV. The DNA for the CDR3 is TGTGCCAGCAGCTTAGCGCTTCAGGGTGACGAGCAGTACGTC.

The CDR3 coding sequence is TGTGCCAGCAGTTCTCCCCGCGGGGGGAACACTGAAGCTTTCTTT. This encodes CASSSPRGGNTEAFF. The V gene is TRBV28, the J gene TRBJ1-1; D might be TRBD1 (5 bases). CDR1 is MDHEN and CDR2 is SYDVKM in the germline V gene. The ends were cut back, 4 bases at V and 1 base at J, with 13 bases in the middle. The CDR3 length is 15 residues.

The chain recombines TRBV28 with TRBJ2-7; possible D gene TRBD1, 6 bases. Germline loops: CDR1 MDHEN, CDR2 SYDVKM. The V and J ends lost 6 bases and 2 bases respectively, with 17 bases between them. The CDR3 sequence is 15 residues long. CDR3 in amino acids: CASSPYRVLTYEQYF. In nucleotides, the CDR3 is TGTGCCAGCAGCCCTTACAGGGTTCTTACCTACGAGCAGTACTTC.

This clone showed up just once. The genes are TRBV11-3 and TRBJ2-3, with TRBD2 matching 8 bases. V trimming: 3 bases; J trimming: 3 bases; junction bases outside the gene matches: 8. Looked up from germline, CDR1 is SGHNT and CDR2 is YENEEA. CDR3 size: 16 residues. CDR3 sequence: CASSFRTTSETDTQYF. Written as DNA, the CDR3 is TGTGCCAGCAGCTTTAGAACGACTAGCGAGACAGATACGCAGTATTTT.

This chain links TRBV5-8 with TRBJ2-2, with TRBD2 matching 10 bases. The CDR3 consists of 15 residues. Germline CDR1 reads SGHTS; CDR2 reads YDEGEE. V shed 5 bases and J 3 bases; nucleotides not matched to a gene: 4. The chain's CDR3 is CASRSGRAYTGELFF. CDR3 DNA sequence: TGTGCCAGCAGGAGCGGGAGGGCCTACACCGGGGAGCTGTTTTTT.

The rearrangement links TRBV11-3 to TRBJ2-1; TRBD1 matches at 9 bases. The CDR3 runs 16 residues. The trim removed 5 bases at V and 6 bases at J, leaving 11 bases unmatched. CDR1 is SGHNT and CDR2 is YENEEA in the germline V gene. Written as DNA, the CDR3 is TGTGCCAGCAGCGAGACCGGGACAGGGACAGTCAATGAGCAGTTCTTC. Its protein is CASSETGTGTVNEQFF. Variable domain in full (rest from reference TRBV11-3 and TRBJ2-1): EAGVVQSPRYKIIEKKQPVAFWCNPISGHNTLYWYLQNLGQGPELLIRYENEEAVDDSQLPKDRFSAERLKGVDSTLKIQPAELGDSAVYLCASSETGTGTVNEQFFGPGTRLTVL.